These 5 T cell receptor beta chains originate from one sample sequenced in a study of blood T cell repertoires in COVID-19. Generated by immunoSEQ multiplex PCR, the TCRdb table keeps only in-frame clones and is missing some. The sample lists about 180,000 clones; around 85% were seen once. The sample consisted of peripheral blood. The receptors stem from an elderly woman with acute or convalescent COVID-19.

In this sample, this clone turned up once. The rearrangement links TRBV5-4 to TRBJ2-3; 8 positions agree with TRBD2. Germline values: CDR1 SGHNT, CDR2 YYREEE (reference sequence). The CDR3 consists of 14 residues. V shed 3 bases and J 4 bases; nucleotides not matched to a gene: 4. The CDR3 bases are TGTGCCAGCAGCTCCGGGACTAGGGCAGATACGCAGTATTTT. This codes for CASSSGTRADTQYF. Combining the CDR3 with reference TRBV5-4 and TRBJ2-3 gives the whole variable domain ETGVTQSPTHLIKTRGQQVTLRCSSQSGHNTVSWYQQALGQGPQFIFQYYREEENGRGNFPPRFSGLQFPNYSSELNVNALELDDSALYLCASSSGTRADTQYFGPGTRLTVL.

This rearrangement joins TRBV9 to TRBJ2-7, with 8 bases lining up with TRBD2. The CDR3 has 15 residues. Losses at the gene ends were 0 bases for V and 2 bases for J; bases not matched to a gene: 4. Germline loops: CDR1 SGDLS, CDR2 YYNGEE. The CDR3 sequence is CASSVGREAPYEQYF. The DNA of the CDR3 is TGTGCCAGCAGCGTAGGGCGGGAGGCTCCCTACGAGCAGTACTTC.

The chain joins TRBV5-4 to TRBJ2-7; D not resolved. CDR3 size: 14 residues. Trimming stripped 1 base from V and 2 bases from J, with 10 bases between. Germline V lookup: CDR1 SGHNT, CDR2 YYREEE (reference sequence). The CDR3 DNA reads TGTGCCAGCAGCTTGCTTCACGGAGCCTACGAGCAGTACTTC. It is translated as CASSLLHGAYEQYF. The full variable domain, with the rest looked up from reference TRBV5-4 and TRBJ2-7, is ETGVTQSPTHLIKTRGQQVTLRCSSQSGHNTVSWYQQALGQGPQFIFQYYREEENGRGNFPPRFSGLQFPNYSSELNVNALELDDSALYLCASSLLHGAYEQYFGPGTRLTVT.

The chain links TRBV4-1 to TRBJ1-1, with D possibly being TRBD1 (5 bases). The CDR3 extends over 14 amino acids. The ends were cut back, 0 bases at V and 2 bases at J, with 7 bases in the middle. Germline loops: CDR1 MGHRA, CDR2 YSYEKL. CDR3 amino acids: CASSQEGANTEAFF. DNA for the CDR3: TGCGCCAGCAGCCAAGAAGGGGCCAACACTGAAGCTTTCTTT.

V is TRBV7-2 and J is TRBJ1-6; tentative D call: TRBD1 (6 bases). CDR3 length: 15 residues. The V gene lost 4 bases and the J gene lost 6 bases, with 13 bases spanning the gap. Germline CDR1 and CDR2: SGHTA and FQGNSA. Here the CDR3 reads CASSWGGGGNSPLHF. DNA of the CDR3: TGTGCCAGCAGCTGGGGGGGAGGGGGTAATTCACCCCTCCACTTT.